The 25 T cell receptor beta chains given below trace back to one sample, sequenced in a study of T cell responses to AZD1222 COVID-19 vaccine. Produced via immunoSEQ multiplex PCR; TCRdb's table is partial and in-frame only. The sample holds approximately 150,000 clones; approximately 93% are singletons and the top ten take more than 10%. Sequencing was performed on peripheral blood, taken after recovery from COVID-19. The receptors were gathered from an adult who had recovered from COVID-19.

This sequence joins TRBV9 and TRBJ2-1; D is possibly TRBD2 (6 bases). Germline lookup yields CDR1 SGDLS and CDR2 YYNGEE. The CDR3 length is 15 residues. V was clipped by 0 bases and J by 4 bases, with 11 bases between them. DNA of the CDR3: TGTGCCAGCAGCGTAGGGGCGGGAAGTTACAATGAGCAGTTCTTC. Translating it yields CASSVGAGSYNEQFF.

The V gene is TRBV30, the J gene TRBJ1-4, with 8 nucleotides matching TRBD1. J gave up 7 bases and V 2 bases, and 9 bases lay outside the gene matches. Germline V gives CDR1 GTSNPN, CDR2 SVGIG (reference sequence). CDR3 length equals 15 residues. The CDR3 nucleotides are TGTGCCTGGAGTCCATCCGGACAGGGACGTGAAAAACTGTTTTTT. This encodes CAWSPSGQGREKLFF.

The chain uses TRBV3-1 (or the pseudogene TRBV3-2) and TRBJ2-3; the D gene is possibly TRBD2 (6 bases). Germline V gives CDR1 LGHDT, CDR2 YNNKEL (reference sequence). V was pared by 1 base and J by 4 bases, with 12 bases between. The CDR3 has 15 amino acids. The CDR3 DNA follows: TGTGCCAGCAGCCAAGTCGGAGGGGTAGCAGATACGCAGTATTTT. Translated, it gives CASSQVGGVADTQYF.

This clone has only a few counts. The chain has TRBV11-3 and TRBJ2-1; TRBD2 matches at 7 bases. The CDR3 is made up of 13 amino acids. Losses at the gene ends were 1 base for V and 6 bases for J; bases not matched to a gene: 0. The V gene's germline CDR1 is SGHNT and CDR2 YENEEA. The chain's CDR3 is CASSLAGGNEQFF. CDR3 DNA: TGTGCCAGCAGCTTAGCGGGAGGCAATGAGCAGTTCTTC.

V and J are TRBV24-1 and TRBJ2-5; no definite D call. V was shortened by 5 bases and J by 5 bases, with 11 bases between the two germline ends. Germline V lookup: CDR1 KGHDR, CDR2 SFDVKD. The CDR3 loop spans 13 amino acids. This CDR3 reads CATSGADRETQYF. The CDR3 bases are TGTGCCACCAGTGGCGCCGACCGGGAGACCCAGTACTTC.

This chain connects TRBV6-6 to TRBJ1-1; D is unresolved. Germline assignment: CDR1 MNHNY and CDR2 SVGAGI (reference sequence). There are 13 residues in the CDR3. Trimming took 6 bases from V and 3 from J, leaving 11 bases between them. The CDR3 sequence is CASSPPQHTEAFF. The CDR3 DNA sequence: TGTGCCAGCAGCCCCCCACAGCACACTGAAGCTTTCTTT.

Written as DNA, the CDR3 is TGTGCCAGCAGTCCTGACAGGGCCAATTCACCCCTCCACTTT. It translates to CASSPDRANSPLHF. This rearrangement joins TRBV28 to TRBJ1-6, with 7 bases fitting TRBD1. Germline values: CDR1 MDHEN, CDR2 SYDVKM. This CDR3 comprises 14 residues. The trim removed 5 bases at V and 7 bases at J, leaving 5 bases unmatched.

CDR3 in amino acids: CASSQVATSGAYEQYF. The CDR3 nucleotides read TGTGCCAGCAGCCAAGTGGCGACTAGCGGGGCCTACGAGCAGTACTTC. This chain uses TRBV4-2 with TRBJ2-7, with 11 bases fitting TRBD2. With V trimmed by 1 base and J by 2 bases, 4 bases remained unmatched. This CDR3 spans 16 amino acids. Germline CDR1 reads LGHNA; CDR2 reads YNFKEQ.

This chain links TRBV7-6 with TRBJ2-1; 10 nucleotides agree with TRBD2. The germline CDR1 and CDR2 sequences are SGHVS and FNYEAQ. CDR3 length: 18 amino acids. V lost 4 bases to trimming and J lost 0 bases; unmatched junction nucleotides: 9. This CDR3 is CASSSPRAGGSSYNEQFF. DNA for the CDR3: TGTGCCAGCAGCTCACCCCGAGCGGGAGGGAGCTCCTACAATGAGCAGTTCTTC.

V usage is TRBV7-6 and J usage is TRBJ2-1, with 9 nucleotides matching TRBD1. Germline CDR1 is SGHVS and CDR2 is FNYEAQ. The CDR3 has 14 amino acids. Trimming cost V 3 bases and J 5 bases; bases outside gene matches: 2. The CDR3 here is CASSFGTGNNEQFF. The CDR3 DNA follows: TGTGCCAGCAGCTTCGGGACAGGGAACAATGAGCAGTTCTTC.

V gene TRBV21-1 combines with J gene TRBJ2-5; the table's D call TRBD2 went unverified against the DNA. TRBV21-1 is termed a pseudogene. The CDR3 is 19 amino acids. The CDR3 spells CASSAKRHTRLADQETQYF. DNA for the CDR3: TGTGCCAGCAGCGCAAAGCGCCACACCCGACTAGCGGATCAAGAGACCCAGTACTTC.

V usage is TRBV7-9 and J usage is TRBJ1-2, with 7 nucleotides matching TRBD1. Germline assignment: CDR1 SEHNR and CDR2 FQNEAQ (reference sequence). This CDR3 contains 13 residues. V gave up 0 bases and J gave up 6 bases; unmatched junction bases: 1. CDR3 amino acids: CASSLAQGDGYTF. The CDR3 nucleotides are TGTGCCAGCAGCTTAGCTCAGGGGGATGGCTACACCTTC.

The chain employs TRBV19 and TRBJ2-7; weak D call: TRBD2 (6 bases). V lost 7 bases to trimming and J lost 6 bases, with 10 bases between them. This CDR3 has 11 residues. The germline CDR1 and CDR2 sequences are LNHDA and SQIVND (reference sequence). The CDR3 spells CASTEGGEQYF. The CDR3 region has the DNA TGTGCCAGTACGGAGGGCGGCGAGCAGTACTTC.

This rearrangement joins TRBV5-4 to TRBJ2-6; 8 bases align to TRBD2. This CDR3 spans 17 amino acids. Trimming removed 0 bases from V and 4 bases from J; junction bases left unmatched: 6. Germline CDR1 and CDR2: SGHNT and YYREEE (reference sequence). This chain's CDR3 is CASSLAPGGIGANVLTF. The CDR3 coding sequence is TGTGCCAGCAGCTTGGCCCCGGGGGGGATAGGGGCCAACGTCCTGACTTTC.

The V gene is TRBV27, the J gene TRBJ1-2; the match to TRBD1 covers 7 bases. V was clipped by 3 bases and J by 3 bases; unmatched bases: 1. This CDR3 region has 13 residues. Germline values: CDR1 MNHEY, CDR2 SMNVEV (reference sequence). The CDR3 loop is CASSLQGDYGYTF. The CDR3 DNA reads TGTGCCAGCAGTTTGCAGGGGGACTATGGCTACACCTTC.

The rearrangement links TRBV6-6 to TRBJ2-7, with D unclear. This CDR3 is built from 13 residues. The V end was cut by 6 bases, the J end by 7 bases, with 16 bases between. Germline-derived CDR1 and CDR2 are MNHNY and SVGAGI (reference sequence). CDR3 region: CASRPPTRWEQYF. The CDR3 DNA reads TGTGCCAGCAGGCCACCGACGAGATGGGAGCAGTACTTC.

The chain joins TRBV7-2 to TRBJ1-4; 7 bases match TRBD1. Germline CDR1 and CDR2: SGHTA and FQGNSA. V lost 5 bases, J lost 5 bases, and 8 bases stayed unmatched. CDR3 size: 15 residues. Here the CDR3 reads CASSPRTGLNEKLFF. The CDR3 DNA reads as TGTGCCAGCAGCCCACGGACAGGTCTAAATGAAAAACTGTTTTTT.

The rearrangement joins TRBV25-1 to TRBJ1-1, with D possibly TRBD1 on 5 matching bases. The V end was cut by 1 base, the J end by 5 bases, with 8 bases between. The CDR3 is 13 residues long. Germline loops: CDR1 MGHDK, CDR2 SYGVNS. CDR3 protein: CASSELGGTEAFF. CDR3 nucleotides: TGTGCCAGCAGTGAATTGGGGGGAACTGAAGCTTTCTTT.

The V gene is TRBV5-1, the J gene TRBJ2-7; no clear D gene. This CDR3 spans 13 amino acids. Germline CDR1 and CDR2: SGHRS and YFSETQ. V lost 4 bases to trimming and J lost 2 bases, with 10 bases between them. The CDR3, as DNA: TGCGCCAGCAGCCCTACAGATACCTACGAGCAGTACTTC. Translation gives CASSPTDTYEQYF.

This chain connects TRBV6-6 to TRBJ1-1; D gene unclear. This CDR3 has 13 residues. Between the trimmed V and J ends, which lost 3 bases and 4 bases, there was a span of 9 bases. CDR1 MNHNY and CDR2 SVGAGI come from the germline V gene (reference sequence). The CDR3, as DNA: TGTGCCAGCAGTTATAATCCGGGCACTGAAGCTTTCTTT. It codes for CASSYNPGTEAFF.

The chain's CDR3 is CASSLYPAGGSYEQYF. The CDR3, as DNA: TGCGCCAGCAGCTTGTATCCGGCAGGGGGGTCCTACGAGCAGTACTTC. The V gene is TRBV5-1, the J gene TRBJ2-7, with D maybe TRBD1 (7 bases). Trimming cost V 1 base and J 1 base, with 15 bases left between them. The CDR3 contains 16 residues. From germline, CDR1 is SGHRS and CDR2 YFSETQ.

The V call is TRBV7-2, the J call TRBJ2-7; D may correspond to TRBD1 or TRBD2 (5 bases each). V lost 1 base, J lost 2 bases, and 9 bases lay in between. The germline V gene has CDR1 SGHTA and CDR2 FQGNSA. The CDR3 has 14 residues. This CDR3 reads CASSLGLGAYEQYF. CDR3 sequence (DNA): TGTGCCAGCAGCTTAGGCCTGGGGGCCTACGAGCAGTACTTC.

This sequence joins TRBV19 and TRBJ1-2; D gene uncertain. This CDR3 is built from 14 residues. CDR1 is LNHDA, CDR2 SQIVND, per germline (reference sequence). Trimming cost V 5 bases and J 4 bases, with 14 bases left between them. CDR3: CASSLLTASYGYTF. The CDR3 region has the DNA TGTGCCAGTAGTCTCCTGACCGCGAGCTATGGCTACACCTTC.

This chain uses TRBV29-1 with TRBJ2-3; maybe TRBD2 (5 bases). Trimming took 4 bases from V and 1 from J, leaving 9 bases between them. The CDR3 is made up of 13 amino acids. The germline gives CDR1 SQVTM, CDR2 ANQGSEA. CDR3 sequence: CSVGRRGTDTQYF. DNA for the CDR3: TGCAGCGTTGGGCGGCGGGGCACAGATACGCAGTATTTT.

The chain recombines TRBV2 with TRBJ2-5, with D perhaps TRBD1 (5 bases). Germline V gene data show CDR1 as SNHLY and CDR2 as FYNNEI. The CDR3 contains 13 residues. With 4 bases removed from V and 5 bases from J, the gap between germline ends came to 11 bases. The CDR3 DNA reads TGTGCCAGCAGTGTAAGGACAATGGAGACCCAGTACTTC. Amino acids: CASSVRTMETQYF.